This T cell receptor (beta chain) was profiled in a study of shared clonotypes between healthy human individuals (dated by TCRdb to about 2020). For the wider study: The cohort included three men and a couple of women between 18 and 49 years of age. To estimate repertoire size and how much clonotype sharing occurs between individuals, the study deeply sequenced the blood TCR repertoires of five healthy adults. Different laboratories and diverse techniques were used to prepare libraries and sequence TCR repertoires, to increase sequencing depth and limit assay-specific biases. Leukapheresis yielded between about 0.94 and 8.9 billion PBMCs per donor.

For this clone: It has no known antigen specificity. The record has no base qualities; no much larger clone is one base away.

The donors were healthy, HIV-negative adults with no recently reported acute infections or vaccinations. Every donor was a Caucasian adult residing in Nashville, Tennessee, USA. For unsorted samples, tens of millions of PBMCs were counted and genomic DNA was extracted with the QIAamp DNA Blood Mini kit. Blood was obtained by leukapheresis, after which PBMCs were separated by Ficoll-Histopaque density gradient centrifugation and cryopreserved in liquid nitrogen vapor phase. Using the deep immunoSEQ assay, TCR CDR3 regions were amplified from genomic DNA by multiplex PCR. Genomic DNA extracted from each cell subset was distributed evenly over all wells of several immunoSEQ 96-well plates, and each plate served as one replicate. For unsorted PBMC, each replicate PCR was loaded with approximately 330 ng genomic DNA, equivalent to about 30,000 T cell genomes. Unsorted PBMC genomic DNA was sequenced across ten immunoSEQ deep assay plates. The purified libraries were quantified using a Qubit 3.0 fluorometer, sized with a Bioanalyzer 2100, and then quantified again using the KAPA Library Quantification kit. Every immunoSEQ 96-well plate was sequenced on a dedicated single-read 150-cycle Illumina NextSeq 550 flow cell. The authors' analysis ran thus. The immunoSEQ output contained only junctional sequences without quality scores, so filtering could not match that applied to full-length reads. To assign V/J genes and CDR3, sequences were annotated against IMGT germline references using PyIR, a Python wrapper for IgBLAST v1.9. Reads were removed for weak V/J assignments (E-value above 1e-6), missing CDR3, stop codons, out-of-frame junctions, or ambiguous translated residues. V3J clonotypes were defined as sequences sharing the same inferred V gene, J gene, and CDR3 amino acid sequence. The percentage overlap between two repertoires was calculated by dividing the number of shared unique clonotypes by the size of the smaller repertoire. Repertoire richness was assessed with RTK rarefaction, the Chao1 estimator, and Recon v2.1 estimates of unobserved clonotypes. TCRdb obtained this table from immuneACCESS and retained in-frame rearrangements with V and J assigned. These tables miss some clones; where compared with another copy, unresolved V genes account for less than half of the shortfall, and the remainder is unexplained. V, J and clone size reflect that table, while D and trimming were determined from the DNA. The sample table lists fewer than 550,000 clones, around 79% of them with a count of one. The ten largest clones capture approximately 12% of the sample.

The CDR3 runs 18 residues from the cysteine to the phenylalanine. The only DNA kept is the CDR3, 54 bases in frame from the first base. From the germline V gene (reference sequence), CDR1 is MNHEY and CDR2 is SMNVEV. The junction shows trimming of 4 bases on V and 1 base on J, and the gene matches do not reach 6 bases of it. On the study overall, not on this receptor specifically: Sampling was restricted to blood, and TCR repertoires in tissue are likely to differ from TCR repertoires in blood. The genetic and exposure-history diversity represented was limited by the small number of donors. Based on pairwise subsampling, the degree of clonotype sharing among donors was expected to be affected by sequencing depth.

The chain is made from TRBV27 and TRBJ2-1; TRBD2 aligns with 14 central bases. The origin of this receptor is a woman in her 40s in good health. Some clones in this sample may be carry-over from other donors' samples. The sample was PBMCs. CDR3 reads: CASSSFGLAGGSYNEQFF. The sequenced DNA is TGTGCCAGCAGTTCATTCGGACTAGCGGGAGGATCCTACAATGAGCAGTTCTTC.